The TCR beta chain under discussion was sequenced for a study of blood T cell repertoires in COVID-19. On the study more broadly: The cDNA or gDNA used as material had been derived from T cells, B-cell-depleted T cells, or PBMCs.

Participants were aged 18 to 89 years, lived in around 22 US areas, and enrolled virtually. Allocation to cohorts depended on clinical history reported by the participants. Recovery meant two consecutive negative NP/OP PCR tests, professional clearance, or resolved symptoms. TCRdb keeps only in-frame clones here, not all; method: immunoSEQ multiplex PCR. The sample lists around 300,000 clones; roughly 86% were seen once. This CDR3 is built from 13 residues. Trimming shortened V by 4 bases and J by 3 bases, and 10 bases separated the two germline ends. Germline loops: CDR1 LNHDA, CDR2 SQIVND (reference sequence).

V and J are TRBV19 and TRBJ2-7; D not resolved. Material: PBMCs or T cells enriched from blood (not recorded which). This clonotype was obtained from a woman aged 18-35 years who had recovered from COVID-19. The CDR3 region is CASSRNRDYEQYF. The CDR3, as DNA: TGTGCCAGTAGTAGAAACAGAGACTACGAGCAGTACTTC. Combining the CDR3 with reference TRBV19 and TRBJ2-7 gives the whole variable domain DGGITQSPKYLFRKEGQNVTLSCEQNLNHDAMYWYRQDPGQGLRLIYYSQIVNDFQKGDIAEGYSVSREKKESFPLTVTSAQKNPTAFYLCASSRNRDYEQYFGPGTRLTVT.